This T cell receptor (beta chain) was identified in a study of T cells after yellow fever vaccination. Whole-study results and caveats: A small proportion of clonotypes was detected in both the CD4 and CD8 compartments. The study re-detected most primary-vaccination clones after the booster (96% CD4, 85% to 90% CD8). A weaker secondary response peaked on day 5, the primary on day 15.

Trimming left V 4 bases short and J 7 bases short, with 13 bases between. CDR3 length: 13 amino acids. Germline V gene sequence: CDR1 SGHAT, CDR2 FQNNGV. This clonotype is labeled as medium-sized. The antigen remains undetermined. For TCR, cDNA came from 5'RACE template switching, which added a universal primer site and UMIs. TCRdb itself ran the 5' RACE reads through MiXCR, one entry per CDR3 protein. This table holds approximately 170,000 distinct CDR3 sequences, around 10% found once. Sequenced here: CD8+ T cells sorted from PBMCs, sampled 15 days after the yellow fever booster vaccination. The rearrangement uses TRBV11-2 and TRBJ1-2, with TRBD1 as a possible D gene (6 bases). The receptor's source is a man aged 18 to 30 who received the YFV17D yellow fever vaccine. The CDR3, as DNA: TGTGCCAGCAGCTCCGGAACAGGGTCTGGCTACACCTTC. Translation gives CASSSGTGSGYTF.